A selection of T cell receptor beta chains follows, all from one sample in a study of T cell repertoires in cytomegalovirus infection. TCRdb passed the reads through MiXCR, listing each CDR3 protein once. The data hold some 350,000 distinct CDR3 sequences, with roughly 34% observed a single time. These receptors have no known antigen. The input for sequencing was cultured PBMCs, taken from culture after CMV antigen stimulation. The receptors derive from a human donor in good health (CMV status not recorded). Some clones in this sample may be carry-over from other donors' samples. The CDR3 runs from the conserved cysteine through the conserved F or W. Rows may omit the clone size; those that give it use once, few, many or a size class.

len	abundance	v_gene	j_gene	CDR3aa
13	NA	TRBV7-9	TRBJ2-5	CASRRSREETQYF
16	NA	TRBV5-5	TRBJ2-7	CASSFSFRTAGSEQYF
15	NA	TRBV9	TRBJ2-1	CASSVDGTRDNEQFF
14	NA	TRBV6-8	TRBJ2-6	CASGRPSGANVLTF
14	many	TRBV27	TRBJ2-7	CASSLGLAFDEQYF
13	NA	TRBV5-1	TRBJ1-2	CASSRDSSYGYTF
16	NA	TRBV7-9	TRBJ1-3	CASSSNRVLPGNTIYF
13	once	TRBV24-1	TRBJ1-5	CATSDTPSASQHF
13	NA	TRBV4-1	TRBJ2-5	CASSQSPRETQYF
15	once	TRBV10-3	TRBJ1-6	CAISDQQVTQSPLHF
13	NA	TRBV12-3/TRBV12-4	TRBJ2-7	CASSEDRNYEQYF
13	NA	TRBV20-1	TRBJ2-1	CSAIRFSGNEQFF
13	NA	TRBV7-6	TRBJ2-3	CASSSRPTDTQYF
12	few	TRBV7-8	TRBJ1-2	CASSSEYYGYTF